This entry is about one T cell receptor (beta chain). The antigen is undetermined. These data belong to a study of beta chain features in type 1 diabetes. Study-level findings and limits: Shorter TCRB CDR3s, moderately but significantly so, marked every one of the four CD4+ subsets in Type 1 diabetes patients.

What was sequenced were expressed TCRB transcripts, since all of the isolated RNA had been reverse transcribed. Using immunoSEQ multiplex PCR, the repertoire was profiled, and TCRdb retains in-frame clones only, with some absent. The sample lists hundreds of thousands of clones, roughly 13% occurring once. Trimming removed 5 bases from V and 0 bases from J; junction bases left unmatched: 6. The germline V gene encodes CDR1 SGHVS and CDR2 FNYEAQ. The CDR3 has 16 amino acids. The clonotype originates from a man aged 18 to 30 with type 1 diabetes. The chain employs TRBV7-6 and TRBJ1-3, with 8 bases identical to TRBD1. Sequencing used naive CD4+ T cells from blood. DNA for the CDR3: TGTGCCAGCAGCGGACGGACAGGGCACTCTGGAAACACCATATATTTT. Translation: CASSGRTGHSGNTIYF.